The sequence of this T cell receptor beta chain was determined in a study of cytomegalovirus exposure and HLA in healthy donors. General study findings and limits: Later findings reportedly placed an Asian-associated ancestry cluster below the approximately 630-donor mean for N-insertions. Cytomegalovirus association was assigned to about 150 TCR beta chains.

Comments on this clone: Its antigen is not identified.

Trimming shortened V by 7 bases and J by 9 bases, and 16 bases separated the two germline ends. In germline, CDR1 is SNHLY, CDR2 FYNNEI. CDR3 length equals 14 residues. The PCR contained 60 Vbeta and 13 Jbeta primers. Only in-frame clones appear in the TCRdb table, and some are missing; sequencing was by immunoSEQ multiplex PCR. The sample carries 150,000 to 200,000 clones, 77% recorded once. The sequence derives from a woman in her twenties or thirties in good health and CMV-seronegative. Specimen: PBMCs. The rearrangement links TRBV2 to TRBJ1-6, with D possibly TRBD1 on 6 matching bases. Here the CDR3 reads CASIPGHSASPLHF. For the CDR3, the DNA is TGTGCCAGCATTCCGGGACACTCGGCTTCACCCCTCCACTTT.